The 13 T cell receptor beta chains listed next were all sequenced from one sample in a study of T cells in Graves' hyperthyroidism and ophthalmopathy. Amplified TCR beta CDR3 regions came from RNA transcripts. Initially, a first-round RT-PCR of the TCR CDR3 employed the HTBI primer set. MiXCR, applied by TCRdb to the multiplex PCR reads, yields one record per CDR3 protein. The data contain approximately 720,000 distinct CDR3 sequences, about 19% of them seen just once; the ten biggest clones take up roughly a sixth. Sequenced: blood. The receptor set was obtained from a woman aged 45-65 years with Graves' hyperthyroidism that later progressed to Graves' ophthalmopathy.

As concerns this clonotype: This may arise from a read error, as a much more abundant clone is one base away. This chain uses TRBV11-2 with TRBJ1-6; D is possibly TRBD1 (5 bases). Germline V lookup: CDR1 SGHAT, CDR2 FQNNGV. The CDR3 length is 15 residues. V was clipped by 1 base and J by 11 bases, with 15 bases between them. This CDR3 is CASSLGGQGGPPLHF. CDR3 nucleotides: TGTGCCAGCAGCTTAGGGGGTCAGGGCGGGCCACCCCTCCACTTT.

This clonotype has a count of ten or more. The V call is TRBV7-3, the J call TRBJ1-5; 8 bases map to TRBD1. Germline-derived CDR1 and CDR2 are SGHTA and FQGTGA. CDR3 length: 17 residues. Losses at the gene ends were 7 bases for V and 0 bases for J; bases not matched to a gene: 11. The CDR3 bases are TGTGCCAGCAACAAGGGGCAGGGGGCTGATAGCAATCAGCCCCAGCATTTT. Its protein is CASNKGQGADSNQPQHF.

As for this clonotype: This clone may be a read error of a much larger clone one base away. The rearrangement joins TRBV11-1 to TRBJ1-6, with 11 bases fitting TRBD1. With 4 bases clipped from V and 11 bases from J, the junction kept 4 bases outside the gene matches. The CDR3 sequence is 14 residues long. Germline values: CDR1 SGHAT, CDR2 FQDESV (reference sequence). DNA for the CDR3: TGTGCCAGCAGCTCGGGACAGGGGGATCCACCCCTCCACTTT. Amino acid sequence: CASSSGQGDPPLHF.

The sample holds many counts of this clonotype. V and J are TRBV11-2 and TRBJ1-2; D not certain. CDR1 and CDR2 (germline): SGHAT, FQNNGV. V was cut by 0 bases and J by 4 bases, with 3 bases left in between. The CDR3 sequence is 12 residues long. For the CDR3, the DNA is TGTGCCAGCAGCTTAGACATCTATGGCTACACCTTC. It is translated as CASSLDIYGYTF.

The chain couples TRBV19 to TRBJ1-1, with 7 bases lining up with TRBD1. Trimming cost V 5 bases and J 0 bases; bases outside gene matches: 6. CDR3 size: 15 residues. CDR1 and CDR2 (germline): LNHDA, SQIVND (reference sequence). The CDR3 bases are TGTGCCAGTAGTGACCCAGGGGGGATGAACACTGAAGCTTTCTTT. It encodes CASSDPGGMNTEAFF.

This clonotype was observed a handful of times. CDR3 sequence reads: CAISGVAGGRDSYNEQFF. CDR3 coding DNA: TGTGCCATCAGTGGTGTAGCGGGGGGCCGAGACTCCTACAATGAGCAGTTCTTC. This rearrangement joins TRBV10-3 to TRBJ2-1; TRBD2 aligns across 10 bases. CDR3 length: 18 residues. The germline V gene has CDR1 ENHRY and CDR2 SYGVKD. Germline trimming cut 4 bases from V and 0 bases from J; bases unmatched to any gene: 9.

The sample holds a few counts of this clonotype. The chain recombines TRBV7-8 with TRBJ2-1; 9 bases fit TRBD1. CDR1 and CDR2 (germline): SGHVS, FQNEAQ. The V segment lost 6 bases and the J segment 7 bases; nucleotides outside the gene matches: 7. The CDR3 is 14 residues long. CDR3 sequence: CASSQGQGMNEQFF. CDR3 in DNA: TGTGCCAGCAGTCAGGGACAGGGAATGAATGAGCAGTTCTTC.

This clonotype was recorded a few times. The chain combines TRBV27 with TRBJ1-5; 7 nucleotides align to TRBD1. V shed 6 bases and J 5 bases; nucleotides not matched to a gene: 10. From germline, CDR1 is MNHEY and CDR2 SMNVEV (reference sequence). CDR3 length: 15 residues. The CDR3: CASRPRGPGDQPQHF. The CDR3 bases are TGTGCCAGCAGGCCGAGGGGGCCGGGAGATCAGCCCCAGCATTTT.

This rearrangement joins TRBV7-6 to TRBJ2-1; no clear D gene. Trimming took off 8 bases at V and 0 bases at J, with 11 bases between the two ends. The V gene's germline CDR1 is SGHVS and CDR2 FNYEAQ. The CDR3 length is 14 residues. DNA for the CDR3: TGTGCCAGCGGCGTGGGGAACTCCTACAATGAGCAGTTCTTC. This encodes CASGVGNSYNEQFF.

Turning to this clonotype: This may arise from a read error, as a much more abundant clone is one base away. The chain uses TRBV12-3 or TRBV12-4 and TRBJ2-1; 14 bases are shared with TRBD2. This CDR3 region has 15 residues. As DNA, the CDR3 is TGTACCAGCAGACCGACTAGCGGGGGGGCCAATGAGCAGTTCTTC. Protein sequence: CTSRPTSGGANEQFF.

In its sample, this clonotype was seen a few times. This may arise from a read error, as a much more abundant clone is one base away. The V and J genes are TRBV11-3 and TRBJ2-1, with 7 nucleotides matching TRBD1. Germline values: CDR1 SGHNT, CDR2 YENEEA. The ends lost 0 bases at V and 4 bases at J; junction bases unmatched: 3. The CDR3 is made up of 15 amino acids. For the CDR3, the DNA is TGTGCCAGCAGCTTAGAGACAGGGTTATACAATGAGCAGTTCTTC. Translation gives CASSLETGLYNEQFF.

This clonotype was seen repeatedly, ten times or more. The CDR3 protein is CASTPGGNYGYTF. The CDR3 DNA is TGTGCCAGCACCCCCGGAGGGAACTATGGCTACACCTTC. The chain carries TRBV12-3 or TRBV12-4 and TRBJ1-2; D uncertain. The V gene lost 7 bases and the J gene lost 2 bases, with 11 bases spanning the gap. The CDR3 sequence is 13 residues long.

This clonotype showed up many times. The chain is built from TRBV30 and TRBJ1-1; a weak D match, TRBD1 (5 bases). Looked up from germline, CDR1 is GTSNPN and CDR2 is SVGIG (reference sequence). The CDR3 is made up of 12 amino acids. V shed 4 bases and J shed 4 bases, with 10 bases lying between them. CDR3 in DNA: TGTGCCTGGAAGGGGCTCGGCACTGAAGCTTTCTTT. As protein: CAWKGLGTEAFF.